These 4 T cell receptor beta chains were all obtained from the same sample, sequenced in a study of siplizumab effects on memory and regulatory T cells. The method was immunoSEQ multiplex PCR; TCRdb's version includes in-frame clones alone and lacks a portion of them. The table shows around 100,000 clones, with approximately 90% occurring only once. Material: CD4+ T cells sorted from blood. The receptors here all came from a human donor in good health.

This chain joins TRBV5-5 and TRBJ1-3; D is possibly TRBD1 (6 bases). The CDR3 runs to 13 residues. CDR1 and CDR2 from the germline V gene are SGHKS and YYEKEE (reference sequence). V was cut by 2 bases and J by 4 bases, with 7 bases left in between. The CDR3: CASSFTGGNTIYF. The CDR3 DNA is TGTGCCAGCAGCTTTACAGGGGGAAACACCATATATTTT.

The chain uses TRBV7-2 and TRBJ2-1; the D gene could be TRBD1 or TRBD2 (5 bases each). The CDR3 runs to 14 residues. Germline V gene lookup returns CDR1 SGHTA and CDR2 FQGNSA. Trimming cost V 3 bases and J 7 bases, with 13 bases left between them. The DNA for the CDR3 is TGTGCCAGCAGCTTTTTTTGGGGGTTGAATGAGCAGTTCTTC. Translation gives CASSFFWGLNEQFF.

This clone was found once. Here the CDR3 DNA reads TGTGCCAGCTCCCAACAATCCCTCTCTGGGGCCAACGTCCTGACTTTC. Encoded protein: CASSQQSLSGANVLTF. The V gene is TRBV18, the J gene TRBJ2-6, with D hard to call. Looked up from germline, CDR1 is KGHSH and CDR2 is LQKENI. Trimming shortened V by 6 bases and J by 0 bases, and 12 bases separated the two germline ends. The CDR3 covers 16 residues.

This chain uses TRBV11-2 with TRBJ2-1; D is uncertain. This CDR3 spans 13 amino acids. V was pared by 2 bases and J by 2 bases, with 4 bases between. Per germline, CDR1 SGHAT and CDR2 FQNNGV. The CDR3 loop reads CASSLLAYNEQFF. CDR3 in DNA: TGTGCCAGCAGCTTATTGGCCTACAATGAGCAGTTCTTC.